In this sample, the clone carrying this TCR beta chain turned up many times. Its antigen remains unidentified. Germline CDR1 is KGHSH and CDR2 is LQKENI. This CDR3 spans 16 amino acids. V was pared by 6 bases and J by 6 bases, with 22 bases between. This entry belongs to a study of neurological immune-mediated disorders. Points from the study as a whole: The greatest degree of TCR clonal expansion was observed in HTLV-1-associated myelopathy, with the lowest in multiple sclerosis, below that of healthy controls.

TCRdb ran MiXCR on the 5' RACE reads and lists one entry per CDR3 protein. Of 74,000 or so distinct CDR3 sequences detected, about 9.5% appear once; the ten largest clones hold 1.7%. This clonotype was sampled from a man aged 50-59 years in good health. The material sequenced was PBMCs. This chain joins TRBV18 and TRBJ2-3, with a weak D call TRBD2 (5 bases). The CDR3 protein is CASSSGVALTQDTQYF. The CDR3 bases are TGTGCCAGCTCCTCCGGGGTAGCCCTTACCCAGGATACGCAGTATTTT.